The next 15 T cell receptor beta chains were all read from a single sample in a study of T cells in Graves' hyperthyroidism and ophthalmopathy. From RNA transcripts, TCR beta CDR3 regions were amplified. Researchers ran a first-round RT-PCR on the TCR CDR3 using the HTBI primer set. One entry per CDR3 protein results from TCRdb running MiXCR on the multiplex PCR reads. Of 650,000 to 850,000 distinct CDR3 sequences listed, approximately 19% are singletons. The specimen was blood. The receptors were gathered from a woman between 45 and 65 years old with Graves' hyperthyroidism that later progressed to Graves' ophthalmopathy.

This clonotype was counted at least ten times. The chain couples TRBV3-1 to TRBJ1-1; no firm D call. Trimming cost V 1 base and J 6 bases, with 6 bases left between them. Germline CDR1 reads LGHDT; CDR2 reads YNNKEL (reference sequence). This CDR3 spans 12 amino acids. CDR3: CASSQASSEAFF. The DNA for the CDR3 is TGTGCCAGCAGCCAAGCGAGTTCTGAAGCTTTCTTT.

Many counts were recorded for this clonotype. This chain connects TRBV7-9 to TRBJ2-1; possible D gene TRBD1, 6 bases. This CDR3 is 16 amino acids long. V shed 0 bases and J shed 2 bases, with 11 bases lying between them. The germline V gene encodes CDR1 SEHNR and CDR2 FQNEAQ (reference sequence). The CDR3 spells CASSLALQGAYNEQFF. The CDR3 region has the DNA TGTGCCAGCAGCTTAGCCTTACAGGGAGCCTACAATGAGCAGTTCTTC.

This clonotype was seen more than once but under ten times. The chain is built from TRBV7-3 and TRBJ1-1, with D maybe TRBD1 (5 bases). This CDR3 has 13 amino acids. CDR1 SGHTA and CDR2 FQGTGA come from the germline V gene. The germline V and J ends were trimmed by 4 bases and 4 bases, with 10 bases remaining between them. The CDR3 DNA reads TGTGCCAGCAGCTCCGGGGGGGTCACTGAAGCTTTCTTT. Amino acids: CASSSGGVTEAFF.

The chain is built from TRBV20-1 and TRBJ1-5; possible D gene TRBD1, 5 bases. There are 13 residues in the CDR3. Germline V lookup: CDR1 DFQATT, CDR2 SNEGSKA (reference sequence). The germline V and J ends were trimmed by 5 bases and 9 bases, with 17 bases remaining between them. CDR3 sequence: CSARHGGDRPQHF. CDR3 bases: TGCAGTGCTCGCCATGGAGGGGACCGGCCCCAGCATTTT.

The table lists this clonotype with a few counts. The chain carries TRBV10-3 and TRBJ2-5; D perhaps matches TRBD2 (5 bases). The V gene lost 11 bases and the J gene lost 1 base, with 20 bases spanning the gap. Germline loops: CDR1 ENHRY, CDR2 SYGVKD. This CDR3 has 15 amino acids. The CDR3 sequence: CASTSRPAVQETQYF. The CDR3 bases are TGTGCCTCTACCTCCCGTCCAGCGGTCCAAGAGACCCAGTACTTC.

This clonotype came up many times. V is TRBV5-1 and J is TRBJ2-7; D is unclear. V lost 0 bases to trimming and J lost 7 bases, with 11 bases between them. The length of the CDR3 is 13 residues. Germline lookup yields CDR1 SGHRS and CDR2 YFSETQ. CDR3 DNA: TGCGCCAGCAGCTTGGACACGGTGCGAGAGCAGTACTTC. It is translated as CASSLDTVREQYF.

This clonotype was observed a few times. The chain links TRBV4-1 to TRBJ1-6; weak D call: TRBD1 (5 bases). Trimming cost V 1 base and J 9 bases, with 10 bases left between them. Germline V gene sequence: CDR1 MGHRA, CDR2 YSYEKL. The CDR3 runs 14 residues. CDR3 protein: CASSQGPRGSPLHF. Here the CDR3 DNA reads TGCGCCAGCAGCCAAGGACCTAGGGGTTCACCCCTCCACTTT.

The chain couples TRBV19 to TRBJ1-5, with 11 bases matching TRBD1. CDR1 and CDR2 from the germline V gene are LNHDA and SQIVND (reference sequence). After removal of 7 bases from V and 3 bases from J, the junction contained 14 bases not matched to a gene. The CDR3 has 18 amino acids. Here the CDR3 DNA reads TGTGCCAGTATGGACAGGACAGGGGGCTTGAGTCTCAATCAGCCCCAGCATTTT. It translates to CASMDRTGGLSLNQPQHF.

This clonotype occurred a few times. The rearrangement uses TRBV27 and TRBJ1-5; D is perhaps TRBD1 (5 bases). Germline V gene sequence: CDR1 MNHEY, CDR2 SMNVEV (reference sequence). There are 15 residues in the CDR3. The germline V and J ends were trimmed by 4 bases and 2 bases, with 12 bases remaining between them. The CDR3 DNA is TGTGCCAGCAGTTCCAGTAGCAGGGGCAATCAGCCCCAGCATTTT. This sequence encodes CASSSSSRGNQPQHF.

This clonotype was found many times. This sequence joins TRBV20-1 and TRBJ1-5; no clear D. CDR3 length equals 15 residues. V was shortened by 3 bases and J by 3 bases, with 15 bases between the two germline ends. Germline loops: CDR1 DFQATT, CDR2 SNEGSKA (reference sequence). This CDR3 is CSASSLEKINQPQHF. In DNA form, the CDR3 reads TGCAGTGCTAGTTCCCTTGAGAAGATCAATCAGCCCCAGCATTTT.

This clonotype was seen many times. The chain couples TRBV2 to TRBJ2-7, with D uncertain. The ends were cut back, 3 bases at V and 6 bases at J, with 18 bases in the middle. This CDR3 is 15 amino acids long. Germline V lookup: CDR1 SNHLY, CDR2 FYNNEI. As DNA, the CDR3 is TGTGCCAGCAGTGACAGGCAAATGCTTCGACGCGAGCAGTACTTC. It translates to CASSDRQMLRREQYF.

This clonotype was picked up many times. This chain connects TRBV18 to TRBJ1-5; no reliable D call. Germline V gene data show CDR1 as KGHSH and CDR2 as LQKENI. Trimming took 0 bases from V and 1 from J, leaving 7 bases between them. The CDR3 totals 15 residues. The CDR3 protein is CASSPPSTSNQPQHF. CDR3 sequence (DNA): TGTGCCAGCTCACCACCAAGTACCAGCAATCAGCCCCAGCATTTT.

This clonotype has at least ten counts. This chain uses TRBV30 with TRBJ1-5, with 7 positions matching TRBD1. In germline, CDR1 is GTSNPN, CDR2 SVGIG (reference sequence). With V trimmed by 0 bases and J by 6 bases, 14 bases remained unmatched. This CDR3 spans 17 amino acids. The CDR3 region has the DNA TGTGCCTGGAGTGTAGGCCGGGACAGTGAGACGGTTCAGCCCCAGCATTTT. Its translation: CAWSVGRDSETVQPQHF.

On this clonotype: It may be a read error: a sequence one base away is much more abundant. The J gene is TRBJ1-1, the V gene TRBV20-1; 7 nucleotides align to TRBD1. Germline V gives CDR1 DFQATT, CDR2 SNEGSKA (reference sequence). This CDR3 is built from 13 residues. The CDR3: CSALTGLNAEAFF. CDR3 nucleotide sequence: TGCAGTGCACTGACAGGGCTGAACGCTGAAGCTTTCTTT.

In its sample, this clonotype was seen a few times. Mismatch with germline at one junction end may stem from a read error. The chain carries TRBV7-9 and TRBJ2-4, with 9 bases that match TRBD1. CDR1 and CDR2 (germline): SEHNR, FQNEAQ (reference sequence). This CDR3 contains 13 residues. The CDR3 here is CASSLDRGNTQYF. In nucleotides, the CDR3 is TGTGCCAGCAGCCTGGACAGGGGAAACACTCAGTACTTC.